This T cell receptor beta chain was sequenced during a study of CD8 T cells in Susac syndrome (dated by TCRdb to between 2018 and 2021). Concerning the study at large: Whether CD8+ T cell activation and differentiation in Susac syndrome was antigen driven was tested using repertoire sequencing. Overall results and qualifications from the work: The number of individuals in the TCR sequencing and HLA analysis was recognized as being relatively small.

On this clonotype: Its recognized antigen is unknown. Nothing much larger sits one base from this clone, and base qualities are not available.

RNA was extracted with the RNeasy kit and 0.5 to 1 ug was reverse transcribed using random hexamers. TCR beta CDR3 regions were amplified with the immunoSEQ multiplex PCR assay covering 54 Vbeta and 13 Jbeta segments. PCR amplification bias was corrected using a synthetic template baseline for primer optimization and computational correction. The study's own analysis went as follows. Only productive sequences were kept, with reads annotated to V, D and J genes according to IMGT and analyzed in immunoSEQ Analyzer. Clonality was calculated as one minus the Shannon entropy normalized by log2 of the number of productive unique sequences. Public and private clones were assessed among the 100 most prevalent clones of each patient and control. Susac-specific clones were defined as absent from healthy and MS cohorts, about 1,100 published viral clones and other ImmuneACCESS disease sequences. Using fastp trimming at Q25 and MiXCR clonotype assembly, TCRdb reanalyzed the public sequencing data and kept in-frame beta chains. Each entry is one CDR3 protein sequence, shown with its most common DNA and genes. These V and J calls derive from TCRdb rather than the authors' analysis. This sample holds approximately 160,000 distinct CDR3 sequences; around 94% were observed only once. The biggest ten clones account for about 0.09% of the sample.

Peripheral blood CD8+ and CD4+ T cells from healthy donors, Susac syndrome patients and multiple sclerosis patients were profiled using high-throughput TCR beta sequencing. Treatment-naive patients with stable or active relapsing-remitting disease fulfilling revised McDonald criteria were used as multiple sclerosis controls. CD8+ TEMRA cells were enriched by FACS, while bulk CD8+ and CD4+ T cells were purified by magnetic negative isolation. Blood was drawn into EDTA tubes, processed within 24 hours, and PBMCs were isolated by density gradient centrifugation. PBMCs destined for TCR sequencing were cryopreserved in liquid nitrogen and later thawed in a 37 °C water bath. The sorted or isolated CD4+, CD8+ and CD8+ TEMRA cells had a purity of 90% or higher. The CDR3 spans 15 residues, from the cysteine through the phenylalanine. Only CDR3 DNA is held: 45 bases, read in frame from base 1. CDR1 and CDR2 were assigned from the germline V gene (reference sequence) as DFQATT and SNEGSKA. The junction shows trimming of 8 bases on V and 0 bases on J, plus 20 bases between the germline ends.

Material: CD4+ T cells from PBMCs. The source is a human donor with multiple sclerosis. The rearrangement joined TRBV20-1 to TRBJ2-7, with a tentative D gene TRBD2 over 6 matching bases. The CDR3 in this case is CSLQNGEAGSYEQYF. The DNA sequence is given as TGCAGTCTACAAAACGGGGAAGCGGGCTCCTACGAGCAGTACTTC.